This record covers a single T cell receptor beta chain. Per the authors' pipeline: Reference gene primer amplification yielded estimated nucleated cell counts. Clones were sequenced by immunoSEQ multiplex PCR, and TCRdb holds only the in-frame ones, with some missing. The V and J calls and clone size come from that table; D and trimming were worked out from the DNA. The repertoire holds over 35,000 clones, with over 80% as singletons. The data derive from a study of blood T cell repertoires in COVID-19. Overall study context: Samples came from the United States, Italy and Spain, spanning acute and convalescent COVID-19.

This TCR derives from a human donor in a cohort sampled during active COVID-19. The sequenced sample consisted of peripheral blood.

This CDR3 is CASSSSRTGESHGYTF. The CDR3 nucleotides are TGTGCCAGCAGCTCCTCCCGGACAGGGGAAAGCCATGGCTACACCTTC. V is TRBV11-2 and J is TRBJ1-2; TRBD1 matches at 9 bases. The CDR3 extends over 16 amino acids. CDR1 is SGHAT and CDR2 is FQNNGV in the germline V gene. After removal of 4 bases from V and 6 bases from J, the junction contained 12 bases not matched to a gene. Full variable domain (outside the CDR3, taken from reference TRBV11-2 and TRBJ1-2): EAGVAQSPRYKIIEKRQSVAFWCNPISGHATLYWYQQILGQGPKLLIQFQNNGVVDDSQLPKDRFSAERLKGVDSTLKIQPAKLEDSAVYLCASSSSRTGESHGYTFGSGTRLTVV.